This TCR beta chain was profiled in a study of cytomegalovirus exposure and HLA in healthy donors. PCR was performed using 60 Vbeta and 13 Jbeta primers. TCRdb's table, derived via immunoSEQ multiplex PCR, lists solely in-frame clones and lacks some. The sample carries approximately 100,000 clones, approximately 80% recorded once. Per germline, CDR1 MNHEY and CDR2 SVGAGI. The CDR3 loop spans 16 amino acids. J was trimmed by 4 bases and V by 2 bases; bases with no gene match: 10. The rearrangement uses TRBV6-5 and TRBJ2-7; 8 nucleotides agree with TRBD1. The TCR sequence derives from a man in his 60s in good health and CMV-seropositive. Sequencing was performed on PBMCs. The CDR3 protein is CASSYSGQGNAYEQYF. The DNA for the CDR3 is TGTGCCAGCAGTTACAGTGGACAGGGTAATGCTTACGAGCAGTACTTC.